This T cell receptor beta chain was observed in a study of T cells in Graves' hyperthyroidism and ophthalmopathy. General study points: Model output signaled ophthalmopathy a median roughly 6.1 months ahead of onset.

Using RNA transcripts as the source, TCR beta CDR3 regions were amplified. With the HTBI primer set, the TCR CDR3 went through a first round of RT-PCR. TCRdb passed the multiplex PCR reads through MiXCR, listing each CDR3 protein once. The table includes hundreds of thousands of distinct CDR3 sequences, less than 15% detected once. Trimming took 8 bases from V and 5 from J; bases not matched to a gene: 7. The CDR3 is 15 amino acids. Germline V lookup: CDR1 SNHLY, CDR2 FYNNEI. The authors took PBMCs from 10 ml fresh peripheral blood. This clonotype was seen a single time. The antigen remains unidentified.

This sequence was found in a woman between 40 and 50 years old with Graves' hyperthyroidism. The gene calls are TRBV2 and TRBJ2-3; TRBD2 matches at 13 bases. The sequencing sample was made of blood. DNA for the CDR3: TGTGCCAGCGGGGGACTAGCGGGATCTAGAGATACGCAGTATTTT. Encoded protein: CASGGLAGSRDTQYF.